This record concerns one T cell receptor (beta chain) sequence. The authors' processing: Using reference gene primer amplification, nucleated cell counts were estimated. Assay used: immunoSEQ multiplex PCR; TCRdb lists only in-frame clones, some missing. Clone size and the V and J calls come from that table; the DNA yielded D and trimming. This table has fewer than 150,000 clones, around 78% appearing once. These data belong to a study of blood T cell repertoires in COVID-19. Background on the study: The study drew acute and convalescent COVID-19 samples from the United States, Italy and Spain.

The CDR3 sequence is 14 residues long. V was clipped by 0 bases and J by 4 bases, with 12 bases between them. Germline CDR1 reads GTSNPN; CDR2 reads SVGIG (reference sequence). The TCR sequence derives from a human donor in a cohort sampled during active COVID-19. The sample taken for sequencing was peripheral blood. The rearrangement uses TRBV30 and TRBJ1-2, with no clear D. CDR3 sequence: CAWSVVPAGYGYTF. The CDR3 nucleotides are TGTGCCTGGAGTGTTGTTCCGGCGGGCTATGGCTACACCTTC.